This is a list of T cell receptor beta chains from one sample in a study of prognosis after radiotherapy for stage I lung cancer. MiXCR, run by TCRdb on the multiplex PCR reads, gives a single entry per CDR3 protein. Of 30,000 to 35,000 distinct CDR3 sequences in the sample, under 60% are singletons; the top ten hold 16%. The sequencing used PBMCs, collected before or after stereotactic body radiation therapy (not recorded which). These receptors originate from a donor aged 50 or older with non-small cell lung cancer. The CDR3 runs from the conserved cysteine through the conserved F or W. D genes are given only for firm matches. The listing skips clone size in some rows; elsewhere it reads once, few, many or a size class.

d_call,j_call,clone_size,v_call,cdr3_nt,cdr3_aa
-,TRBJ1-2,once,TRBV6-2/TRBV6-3,TGTGCCAGCAGTTACGCGACGGGACGCTATGGCTACACCTTC,CASSYATGRYGYTF
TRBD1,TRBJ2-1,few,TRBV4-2,TGTGCCAGCAGCCAAGAAAGGGGGACAGGGAAAACCCTCTACAATGAGCAGTTCTTC,CASSQERGTGKTLYNEQFF
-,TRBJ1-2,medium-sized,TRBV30,TGTGCCTGGAGTGTCTCGGGGCATGGCTACACCTTC,CAWSVSGHGYTF
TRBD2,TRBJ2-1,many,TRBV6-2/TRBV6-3,TGTGCCAGCAGTCCCCGACGGCGGACTAGCGGGAGATTGAATGAGCAGTTCTTC,CASSPRRRTSGRLNEQFF
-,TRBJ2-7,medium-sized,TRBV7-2,TGTGCCAGCAGCTCCATCGTTGGCCCTGCCTACGAGCAGTACTTC,CASSSIVGPAYEQYF
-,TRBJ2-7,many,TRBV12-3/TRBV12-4,TGTGCCTGCAGTCACAGGGGGAGGGACGAGCAGTACTTC,CACSHRGRDEQYF
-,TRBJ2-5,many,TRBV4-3,TGCGCCAGCAGCCAAGGGCTAGGTTTTGCGGAGACCCAGTACTTC,CASSQGLGFAETQYF
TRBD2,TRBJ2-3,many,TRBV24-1,TGTGCCACCAGTGATTTGCTTCGCGGGAGCGGCACAGATACGCAGTATTTT,CATSDLLRGSGTDTQYF
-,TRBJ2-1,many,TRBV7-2,TGTGCCAGCAGCCCCCACCCCGAGCGGAAGTACAATGAGCAGTTCTTC,CASSPHPERKYNEQFF
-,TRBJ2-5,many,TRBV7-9,TGTGCCAGCAGCTTATCGGCGGAGACCCAGTACTTC,CASSLSAETQYF
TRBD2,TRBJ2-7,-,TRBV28,TGTGCCAGCAGTTCAACCTCAGTACTAGCGGTAGACTACGAGCAGTACTTC,CASSSTSVLAVDYEQYF
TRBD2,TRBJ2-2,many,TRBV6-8,TGTGCCGGCAGGACTAGCGGGAGTACCGGGGAGCTGTTTTTT,CAGRTSGSTGELFF
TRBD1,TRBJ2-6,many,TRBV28,TGTGCCAGCAGAGGGACAGGGAACTCTGGGGCCAACGTCCTGACTTTC,CASRGTGNSGANVLTF
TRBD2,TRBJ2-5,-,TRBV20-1,TGCAGTGCTAGAGAGGGTAGCGGGAGACAAGAGACCCAGTACTTC,CSAREGSGRQETQYF
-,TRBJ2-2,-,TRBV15,TGTGCCACCAGCAGCAGGGGTCTACGCCGGGGAGCTGTTTTT,CATSSRGLRRGAVF
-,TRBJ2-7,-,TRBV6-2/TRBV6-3,TGTGCCAGCAGTGAAGTGAGGACGGTGCATTACTTC,CASSEVRTVHYF
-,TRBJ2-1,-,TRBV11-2,TGTGCCAGCAGCCTCGGGAGTTACAATGAGCAGTTCTTC,CASSLGSYNEQFF
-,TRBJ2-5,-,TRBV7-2,TGTGCCAGCAGCTTAGCGCATTGTAGTCCGGGGACGGAGACCCAGTACTTC,CASSLAHCSPGTETQYF
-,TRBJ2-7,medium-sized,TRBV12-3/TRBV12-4,TGTGCCAGCAGTCTCAATCTGGACTCGTACGAGCAGTACTTC,CASSLNLDSYEQYF
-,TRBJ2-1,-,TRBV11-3,TGTGCCTGGAGTGGAGGGTCGGGTGAGCAGTTCTTC,CAWSGGSGEQFF
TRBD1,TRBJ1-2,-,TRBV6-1,TGTGCCAGCAGCCGGACAGGGGGCAACTATGGCTACACCTTC,CASSRTGGNYGYTF
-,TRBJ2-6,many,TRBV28,TGTGCCAGCAGTTTACAGCCCTCTGGGGCCAACGTCCTGACTTTC,CASSLQPSGANVLTF
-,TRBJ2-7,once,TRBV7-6,TGTGCCAGCAGCCCAATAGGGGCGTTAGACGAGCAGTACTTC,CASSPIGALDEQYF
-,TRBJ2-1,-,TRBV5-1,TGCGCCAGCACCAACTCCTACAATGAGCAGTTCTTC,CASTNSYNEQFF
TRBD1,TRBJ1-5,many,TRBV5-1,TGCGCCAGCAGCTTGAGCGGGGACAGAAATCAGCCCCAGCATTTT,CASSLSGDRNQPQHF
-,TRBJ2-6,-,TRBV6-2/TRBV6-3,TGTGCCAGCAGTCACGAGTACTCTGGGGCCAACGTCATGACTTTC,CASSHEYSGANVMTF
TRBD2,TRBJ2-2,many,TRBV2,TGTGCCAGCAGTTCTTTGGGGGGGACCGGGGAGCTGTTTTTT,CASSSLGGTGELFF
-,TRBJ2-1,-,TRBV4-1,TGCGCCAGCATCCATGTGGACCTGATAGCATACAATGAGCAGTTCTTC,CASIHVDLIAYNEQFF
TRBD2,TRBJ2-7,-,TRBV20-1,TGCAGTGCGCGGGCGCGGGCGGGAGTGGTCGAGCAGTACTTC,CSARARAGVVEQYF
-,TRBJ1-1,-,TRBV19,TGTGCCAGTAACCCCAGAGAGAACACTGAAGCTTTCTTT,CASNPRENTEAFF
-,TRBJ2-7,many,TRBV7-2,TGTGCCAGCAGCTTAGCCGCCACCTACGAGCAGTACTTC,CASSLAATYEQYF